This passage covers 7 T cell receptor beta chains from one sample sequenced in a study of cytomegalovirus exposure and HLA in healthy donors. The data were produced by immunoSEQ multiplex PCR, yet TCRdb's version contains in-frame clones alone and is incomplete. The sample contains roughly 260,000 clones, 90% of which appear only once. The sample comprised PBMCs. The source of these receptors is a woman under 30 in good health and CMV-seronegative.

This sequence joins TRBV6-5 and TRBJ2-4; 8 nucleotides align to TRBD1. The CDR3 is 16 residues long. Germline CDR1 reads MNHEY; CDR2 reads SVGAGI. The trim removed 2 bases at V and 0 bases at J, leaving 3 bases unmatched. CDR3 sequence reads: CASSYQGALAKNIQYF. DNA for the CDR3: TGTGCCAGCAGTTACCAGGGGGCTCTAGCCAAAAACATTCAGTACTTC.

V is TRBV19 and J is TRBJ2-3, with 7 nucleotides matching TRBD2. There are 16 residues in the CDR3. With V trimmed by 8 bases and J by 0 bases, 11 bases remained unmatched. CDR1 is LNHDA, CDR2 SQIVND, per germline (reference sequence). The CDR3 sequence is CASGGGSGLSTDTQYF. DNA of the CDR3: TGTGCCAGTGGGGGGGGTAGCGGGCTAAGCACAGATACGCAGTATTTT.

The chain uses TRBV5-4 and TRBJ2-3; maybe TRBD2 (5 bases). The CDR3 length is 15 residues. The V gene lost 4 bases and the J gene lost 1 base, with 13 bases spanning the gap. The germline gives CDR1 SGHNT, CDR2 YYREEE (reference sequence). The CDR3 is CASSLLRTGTDTQYF. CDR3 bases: TGTGCCAGCAGCCTACTTCGGACTGGCACAGATACGCAGTATTTT.

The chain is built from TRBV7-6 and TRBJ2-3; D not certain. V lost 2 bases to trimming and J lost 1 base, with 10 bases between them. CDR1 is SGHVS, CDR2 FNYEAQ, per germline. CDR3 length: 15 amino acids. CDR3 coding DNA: TGTGCCAGCAGCTTAAGTATTACGGGCACAGATACGCAGTATTTT. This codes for CASSLSITGTDTQYF.

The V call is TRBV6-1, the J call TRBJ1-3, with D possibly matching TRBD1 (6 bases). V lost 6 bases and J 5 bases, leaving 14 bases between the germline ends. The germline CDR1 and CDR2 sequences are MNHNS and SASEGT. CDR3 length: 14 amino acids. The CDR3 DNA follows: TGTGCCAGCAGAAAGGACAGTGATCGAAACACCATATATTTT. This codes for CASRKDSDRNTIYF.

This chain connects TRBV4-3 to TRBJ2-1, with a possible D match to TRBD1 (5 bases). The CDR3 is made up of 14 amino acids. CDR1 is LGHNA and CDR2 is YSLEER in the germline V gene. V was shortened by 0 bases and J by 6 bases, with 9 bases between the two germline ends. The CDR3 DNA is TGCGCCAGCAGCCAAGATCCAGGGATCAATGAGCAGTTCTTC. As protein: CASSQDPGINEQFF.

The CDR3 is CASSPLAGGETQYF. In nucleotides, the CDR3 is TGTGCCAGCAGCCCTCTAGCGGGGGGAGAGACCCAGTACTTC. V gene TRBV9 combines with J gene TRBJ2-5; 11 bases match TRBD2. Losses at the gene ends were 4 bases for V and 4 bases for J; bases not matched to a gene: 3. The CDR3 runs to 14 residues. In germline, CDR1 is SGDLS, CDR2 YYNGEE. The variable domain in full, with the rest retrieved from reference TRBV9 and TRBJ2-5, is DSGVTQTPKHLITATGQRVTLRCSPRSGDLSVYWYQQSLDQGLQFLIQYYNGEERAKGNILERFSAQQFPDLHSELNLSSLELGDSALYFCASSPLAGGETQYFGPGTRLLVL.